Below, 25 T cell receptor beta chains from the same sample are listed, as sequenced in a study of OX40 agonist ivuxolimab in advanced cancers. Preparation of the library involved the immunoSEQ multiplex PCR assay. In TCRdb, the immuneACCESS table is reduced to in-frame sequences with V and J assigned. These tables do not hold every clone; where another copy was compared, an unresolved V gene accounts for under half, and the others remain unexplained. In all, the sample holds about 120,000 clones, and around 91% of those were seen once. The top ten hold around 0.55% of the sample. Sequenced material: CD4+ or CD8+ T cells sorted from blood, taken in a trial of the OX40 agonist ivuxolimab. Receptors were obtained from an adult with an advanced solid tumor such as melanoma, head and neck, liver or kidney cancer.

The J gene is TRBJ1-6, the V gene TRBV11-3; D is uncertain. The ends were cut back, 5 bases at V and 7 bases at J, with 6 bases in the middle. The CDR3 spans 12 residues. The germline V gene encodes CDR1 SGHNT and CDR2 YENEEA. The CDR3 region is CASSPSNSPLHF. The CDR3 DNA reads TGTGCCAGCAGCCCCTCCAATTCACCCCTCCACTTT.

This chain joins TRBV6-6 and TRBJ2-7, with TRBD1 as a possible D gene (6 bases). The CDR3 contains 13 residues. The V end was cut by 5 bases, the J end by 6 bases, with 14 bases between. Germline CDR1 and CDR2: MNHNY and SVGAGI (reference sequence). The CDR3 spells CASSAYRASEQYF. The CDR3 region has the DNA TGTGCCAGCAGTGCATACAGGGCGTCCGAGCAGTACTTC.

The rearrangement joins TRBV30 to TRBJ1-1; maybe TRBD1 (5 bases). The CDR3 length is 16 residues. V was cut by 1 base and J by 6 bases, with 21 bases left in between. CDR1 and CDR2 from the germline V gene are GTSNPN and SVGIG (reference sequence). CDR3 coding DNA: TGTGCCTGGAGTGCTCACAGTTACCAGGGTATCCCTGAAGCTTTCTTT. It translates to CAWSAHSYQGIPEAFF.

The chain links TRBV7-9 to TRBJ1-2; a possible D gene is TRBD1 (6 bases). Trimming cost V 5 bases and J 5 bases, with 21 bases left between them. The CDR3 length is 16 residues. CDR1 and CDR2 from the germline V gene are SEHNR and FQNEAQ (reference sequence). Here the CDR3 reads CASSPSGADSGYGYTF. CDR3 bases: TGTGCCAGCAGCCCCAGTGGAGCGGACAGTGGATATGGCTACACCTTC.

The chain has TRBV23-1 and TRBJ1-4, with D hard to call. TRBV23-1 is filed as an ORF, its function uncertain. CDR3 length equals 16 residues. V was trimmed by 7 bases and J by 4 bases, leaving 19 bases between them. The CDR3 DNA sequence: TGCGCCAGCAACCCTCCCGGTACGGCAGGTAATGAAAAACTGTTTTTT. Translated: CASNPPGTAGNEKLFF.

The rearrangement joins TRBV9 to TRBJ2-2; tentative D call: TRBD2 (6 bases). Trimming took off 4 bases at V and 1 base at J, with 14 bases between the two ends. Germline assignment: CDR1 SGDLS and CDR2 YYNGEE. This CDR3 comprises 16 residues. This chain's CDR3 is CASSNTGTWNTGELFF. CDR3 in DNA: TGTGCCAGCAGCAATACCGGGACTTGGAACACCGGGGAGCTGTTTTTT.

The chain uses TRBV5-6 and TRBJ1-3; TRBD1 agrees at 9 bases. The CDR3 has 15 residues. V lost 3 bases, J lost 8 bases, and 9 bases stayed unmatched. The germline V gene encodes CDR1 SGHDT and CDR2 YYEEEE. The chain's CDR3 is CASSYLTGGVDTIYF. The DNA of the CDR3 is TGTGCCAGCAGCTACCTGACAGGGGGGGTAGACACCATATATTTT.

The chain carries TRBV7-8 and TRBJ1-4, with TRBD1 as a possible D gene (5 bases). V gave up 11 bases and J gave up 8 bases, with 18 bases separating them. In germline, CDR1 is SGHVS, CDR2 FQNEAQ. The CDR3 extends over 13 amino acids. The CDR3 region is CASRGPPGEKLFF. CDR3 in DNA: TGTGCCTCGAGGGGTCCCCCGGGGGAAAAACTGTTTTTT.

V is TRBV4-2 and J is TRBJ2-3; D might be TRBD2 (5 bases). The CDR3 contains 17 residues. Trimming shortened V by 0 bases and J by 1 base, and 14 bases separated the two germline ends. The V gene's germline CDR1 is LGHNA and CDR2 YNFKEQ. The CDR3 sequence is CASSQDVGIQGTDTQYF. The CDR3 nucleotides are TGTGCCAGCAGCCAAGATGTCGGGATACAAGGCACAGATACGCAGTATTTT.

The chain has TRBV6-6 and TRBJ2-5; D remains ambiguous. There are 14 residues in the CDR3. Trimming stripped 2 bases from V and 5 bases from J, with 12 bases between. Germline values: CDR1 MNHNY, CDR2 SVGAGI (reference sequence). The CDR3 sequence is CASSYGNRVETQYF. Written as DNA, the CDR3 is TGTGCCAGCAGTTACGGGAATAGGGTCGAGACCCAGTACTTC.

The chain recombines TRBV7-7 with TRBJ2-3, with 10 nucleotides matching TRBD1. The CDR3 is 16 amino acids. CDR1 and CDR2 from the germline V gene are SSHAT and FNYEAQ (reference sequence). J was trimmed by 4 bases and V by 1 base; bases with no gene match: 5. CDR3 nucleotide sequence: TGTGCCAGCAGCTTAGTTGGGACAGGGGAGGCAGATACGCAGTATTTT. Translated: CASSLVGTGEADTQYF. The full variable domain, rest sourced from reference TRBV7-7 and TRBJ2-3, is GAGVSQSPRYKVTKRGQDVTLRCDPISSHATLYWYQQALGQGPEFLTYFNYEAQPDKSGLPSDRFSAERPEGSISTLTIQRTEQRDSAMYRCASSLVGTGEADTQYFGPGTRLTVL.

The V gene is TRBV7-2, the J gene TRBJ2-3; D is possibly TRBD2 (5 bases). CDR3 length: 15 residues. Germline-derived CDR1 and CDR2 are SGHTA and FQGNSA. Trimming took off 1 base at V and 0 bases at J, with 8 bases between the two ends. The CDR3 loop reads CASSLGLPSTDTQYF. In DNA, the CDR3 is TGTGCCAGCAGCTTAGGACTACCTAGCACAGATACGCAGTATTTT.

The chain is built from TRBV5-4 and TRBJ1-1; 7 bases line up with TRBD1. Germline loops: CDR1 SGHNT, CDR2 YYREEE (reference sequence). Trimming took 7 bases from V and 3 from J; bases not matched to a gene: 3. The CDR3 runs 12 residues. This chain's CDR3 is CASYDRDTEAFF. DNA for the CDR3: TGTGCCAGCTACGACAGGGACACTGAAGCTTTCTTT.

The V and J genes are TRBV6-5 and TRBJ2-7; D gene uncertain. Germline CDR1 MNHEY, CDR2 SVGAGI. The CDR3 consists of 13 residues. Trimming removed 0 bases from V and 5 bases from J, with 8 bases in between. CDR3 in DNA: TGTGCCAGCAGTTACTCCCGGCCGGACGAGCAGTACTTC. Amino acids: CASSYSRPDEQYF.

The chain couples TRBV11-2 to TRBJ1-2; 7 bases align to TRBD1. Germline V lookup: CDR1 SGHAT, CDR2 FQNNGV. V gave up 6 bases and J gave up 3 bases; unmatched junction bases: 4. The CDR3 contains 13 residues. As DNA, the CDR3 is TGTGCCAGCAGTTATCAGGGGGACTATGGCTACACCTTC. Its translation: CASSYQGDYGYTF.

CDR3 nucleotides: TGCGCCAGCAGCCCGGGCTTCGAGAACGAAAAACTGTTTTTT. Translation gives CASSPGFENEKLFF. V is TRBV5-1 and J is TRBJ1-4; D is unresolved. The CDR3 loop spans 14 amino acids. Deletions cut 4 bases from V and 8 bases from J, with 15 bases between. In germline, CDR1 is SGHRS, CDR2 YFSETQ. Together with reference TRBV5-1 and TRBJ1-4, the CDR3 gives the full variable domain: KAGVTQTPRYLIKTRGQQVTLSCSPISGHRSVSWYQQTPGQGLQFLFEYFSETQRNKGNFPGRFSGRQFSNSRSEMNVSTLELGDSALYLCASSPGFENEKLFFGSGTQLSVL.

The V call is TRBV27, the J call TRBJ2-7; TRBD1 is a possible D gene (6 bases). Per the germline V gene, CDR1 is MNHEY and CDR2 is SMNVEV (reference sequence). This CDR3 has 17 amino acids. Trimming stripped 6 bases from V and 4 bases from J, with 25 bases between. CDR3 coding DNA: TGTGCCAGCAGACCAAAGGGGGTGGACAGCCTTATTTACGAGCAGTACTTC. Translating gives CASRPKGVDSLIYEQYF.

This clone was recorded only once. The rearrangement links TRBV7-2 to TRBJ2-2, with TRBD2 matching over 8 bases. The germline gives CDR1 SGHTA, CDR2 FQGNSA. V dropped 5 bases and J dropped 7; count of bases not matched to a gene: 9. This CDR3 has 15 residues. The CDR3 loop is CASSELGLVFGELFF. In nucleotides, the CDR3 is TGTGCCAGCAGCGAGCTGGGACTAGTCTTCGGGGAGCTGTTTTTT.

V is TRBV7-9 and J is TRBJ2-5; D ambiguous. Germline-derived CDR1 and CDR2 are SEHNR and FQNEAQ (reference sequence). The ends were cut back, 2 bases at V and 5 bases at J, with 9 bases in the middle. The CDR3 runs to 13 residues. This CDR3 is CASSLYEKETQYF. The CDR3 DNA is TGTGCCAGCAGCTTATATGAAAAGGAGACCCAGTACTTC.

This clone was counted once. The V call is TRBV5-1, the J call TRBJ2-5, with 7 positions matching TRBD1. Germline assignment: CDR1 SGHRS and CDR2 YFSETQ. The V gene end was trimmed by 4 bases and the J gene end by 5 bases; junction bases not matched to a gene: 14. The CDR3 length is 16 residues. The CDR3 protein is CASSGVQGSGGETQYF. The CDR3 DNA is TGCGCCAGCAGCGGGGTACAGGGGAGCGGCGGGGAGACCCAGTACTTC.

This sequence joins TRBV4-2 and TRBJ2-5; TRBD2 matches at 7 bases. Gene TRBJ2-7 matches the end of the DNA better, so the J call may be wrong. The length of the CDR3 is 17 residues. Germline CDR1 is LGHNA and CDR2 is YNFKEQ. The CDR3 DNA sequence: TGTGCCAGCAGCCAAGACCTGTGGGGAGGGAGCTCCTACGAGCAGTACTTC. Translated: CASSQDLWGGSSYEQYF.

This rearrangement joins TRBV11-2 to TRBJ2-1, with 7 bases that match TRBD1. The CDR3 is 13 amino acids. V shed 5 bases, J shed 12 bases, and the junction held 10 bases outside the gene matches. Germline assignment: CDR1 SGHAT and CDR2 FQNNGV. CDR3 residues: CASSGERGQGQFF. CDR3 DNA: TGTGCCAGCAGCGGAGAAAGGGGGCAGGGGCAGTTCTTC.

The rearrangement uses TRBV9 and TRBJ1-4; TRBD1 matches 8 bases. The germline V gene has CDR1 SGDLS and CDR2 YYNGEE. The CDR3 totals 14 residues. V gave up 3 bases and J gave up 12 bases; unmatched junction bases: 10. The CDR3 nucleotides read TGTGCCAGCAGCGGACAGGGGAGAGGTGGGGAACTGTTTTTT. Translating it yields CASSGQGRGGELFF.

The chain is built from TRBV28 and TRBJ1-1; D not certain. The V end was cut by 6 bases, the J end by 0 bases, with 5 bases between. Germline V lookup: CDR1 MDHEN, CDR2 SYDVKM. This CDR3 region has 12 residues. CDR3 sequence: CASRTLNTEAFF. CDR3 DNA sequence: TGTGCCAGCAGGACTTTGAACACTGAAGCTTTCTTT. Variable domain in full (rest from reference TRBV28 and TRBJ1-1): DVKVTQSSRYLVKRTGEKVFLECVQDMDHENMFWYRQDPGLGLRLIYFSYDVKMKEKGDIPEGYSVSREKKERFSLILESASTNQTSMYLCASRTLNTEAFFGQGTRLTVV.

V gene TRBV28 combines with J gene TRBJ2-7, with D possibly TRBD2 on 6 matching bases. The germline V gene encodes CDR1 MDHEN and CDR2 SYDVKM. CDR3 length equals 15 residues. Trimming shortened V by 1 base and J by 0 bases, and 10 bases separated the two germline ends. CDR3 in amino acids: CASSLSKDYSYEQYF. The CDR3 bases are TGTGCCAGCAGTTTATCCAAGGACTACTCCTACGAGCAGTACTTC.